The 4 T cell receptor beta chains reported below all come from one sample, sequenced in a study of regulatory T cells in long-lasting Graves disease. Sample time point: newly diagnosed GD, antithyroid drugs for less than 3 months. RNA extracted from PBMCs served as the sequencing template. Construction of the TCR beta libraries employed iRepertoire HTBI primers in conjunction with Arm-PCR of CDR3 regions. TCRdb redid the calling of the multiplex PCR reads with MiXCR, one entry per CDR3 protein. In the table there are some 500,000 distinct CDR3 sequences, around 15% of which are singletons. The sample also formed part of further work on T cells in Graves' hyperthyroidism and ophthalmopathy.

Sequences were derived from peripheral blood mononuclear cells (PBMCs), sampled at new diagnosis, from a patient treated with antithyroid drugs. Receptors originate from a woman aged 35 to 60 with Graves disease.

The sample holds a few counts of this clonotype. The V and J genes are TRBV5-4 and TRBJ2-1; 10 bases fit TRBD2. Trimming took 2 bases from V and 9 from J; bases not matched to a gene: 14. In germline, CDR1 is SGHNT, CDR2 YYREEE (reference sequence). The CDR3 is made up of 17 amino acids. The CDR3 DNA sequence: TGTGCCAGCAGCTTCGGGTCTAGCGGGGGTCCGCGGCCTGAGCAGTTCTTC. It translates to CASSFGSSGGPRPEQFF. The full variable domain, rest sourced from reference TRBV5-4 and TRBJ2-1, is ETGVTQSPTHLIKTRGQQVTLRCSSQSGHNTVSWYQQALGQGPQFIFQYYREEENGRGNFPPRFSGLQFPNYSSELNVNALELDDSALYLCASSFGSSGGPRPEQFFGPGTRLTVL.

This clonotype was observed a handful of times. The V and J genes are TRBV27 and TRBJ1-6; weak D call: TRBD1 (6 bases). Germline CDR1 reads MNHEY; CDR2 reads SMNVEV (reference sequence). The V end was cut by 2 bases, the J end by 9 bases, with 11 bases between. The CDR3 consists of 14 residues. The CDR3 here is CASSLEGVFSPLHF. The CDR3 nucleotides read TGTGCCAGCAGTTTAGAGGGGGTTTTTTCACCCCTCCACTTT.

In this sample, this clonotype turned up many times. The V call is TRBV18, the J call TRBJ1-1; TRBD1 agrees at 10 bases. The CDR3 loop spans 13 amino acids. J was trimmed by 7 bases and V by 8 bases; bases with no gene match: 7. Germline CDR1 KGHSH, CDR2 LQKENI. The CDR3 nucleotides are TGTGCCAGCACGACAGGGGGCCTTGGTGAAGCTTTCTTT. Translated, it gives CASTTGGLGEAFF.

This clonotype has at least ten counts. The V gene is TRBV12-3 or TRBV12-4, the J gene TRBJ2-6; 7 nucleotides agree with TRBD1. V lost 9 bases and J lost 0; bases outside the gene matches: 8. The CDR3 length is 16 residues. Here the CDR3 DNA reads TGTGCCAGTGGGGACAGCAGTCGCTCTGGGGCCAACGTCCTGACTTTC. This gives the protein CASGDSSRSGANVLTF.